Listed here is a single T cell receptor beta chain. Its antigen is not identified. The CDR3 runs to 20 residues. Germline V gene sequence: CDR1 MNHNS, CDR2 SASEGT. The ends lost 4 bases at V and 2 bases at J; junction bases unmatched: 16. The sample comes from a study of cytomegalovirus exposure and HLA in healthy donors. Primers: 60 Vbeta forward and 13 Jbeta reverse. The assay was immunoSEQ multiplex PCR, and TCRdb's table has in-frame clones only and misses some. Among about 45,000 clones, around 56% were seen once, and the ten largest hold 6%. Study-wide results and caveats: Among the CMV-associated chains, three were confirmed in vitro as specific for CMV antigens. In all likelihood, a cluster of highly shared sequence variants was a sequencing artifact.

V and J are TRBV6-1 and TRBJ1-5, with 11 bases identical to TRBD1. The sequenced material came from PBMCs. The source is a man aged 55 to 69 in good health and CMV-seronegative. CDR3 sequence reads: CASSGQPGTGGGTGNQPQHF. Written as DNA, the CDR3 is TGTGCCAGCAGTGGCCAACCCGGGACAGGGGGAGGAACAGGCAATCAGCCCCAGCATTTT.